The 13 T cell receptor beta chains in this list originate from one sample, sequenced in a study of T cell changes during pregnancy in multiple sclerosis. Profiled with immunoSEQ multiplex PCR; TCRdb holds only in-frame clones, not every one. The data show 50,000 to 55,000 clones, about 90% seen once. The starting material was CD4+ T cells from peripheral blood mononuclear cells, obtained after pregnancy. Receptors were obtained from a female donor with multiple sclerosis, enrolled in a pregnancy study.

The chain employs TRBV11-2 and TRBJ2-1; 8 nucleotides line up with TRBD1. The V segment lost 4 bases and the J segment 7 bases; nucleotides outside the gene matches: 9. This CDR3 spans 15 amino acids. The V gene's germline CDR1 is SGHAT and CDR2 FQNNGV. The DNA for the CDR3 is TGTGCCAGCAGCTCCCGTTTGGACAGGGAAAATGAGCAGTTCTTC. Translated: CASSSRLDRENEQFF.

This clone was observed a few times. V usage is TRBV10-3 and J usage is TRBJ2-3; 10 bases are shared with TRBD2. There are 15 residues in the CDR3. Germline CDR1 and CDR2: ENHRY and SYGVKD. V shed 3 bases, J shed 5 bases, and the junction held 5 bases outside the gene matches. The CDR3 DNA reads as TGTGCCATCAGTGACCCTAGCGGGAGATTAGATACGCAGTATTTT. Its translation: CAISDPSGRLDTQYF.

The V gene is TRBV7-6, the J gene TRBJ2-1, with a weak D call TRBD2 (5 bases). V lost 2 bases and J lost 8, with 16 bases in between. Germline CDR1 is SGHVS and CDR2 is FNYEAQ. This CDR3 spans 15 amino acids. CDR3 amino acids: CASSLRRHRGDEQFF. The CDR3 DNA reads TGTGCCAGCAGCTTAAGAAGGCATCGGGGTGATGAGCAGTTCTTC.

V and J are TRBV6-5 and TRBJ2-3; 14 nucleotides agree with TRBD2. The CDR3 extends over 14 amino acids. CDR1 MNHEY and CDR2 SVGAGI come from the germline V gene. The trim removed 5 bases at V and 11 bases at J, leaving 6 bases unmatched. The CDR3: CASSTTSGRVRQYF. DNA for the CDR3: TGTGCCAGCAGTACGACTAGCGGGAGGGTGAGGCAGTATTTT.

This chain joins TRBV20-1 and TRBJ2-3; D is undetermined. Germline loops: CDR1 DFQATT, CDR2 SNEGSKA (reference sequence). The V end was cut by 5 bases, the J end by 3 bases, with 6 bases between. The CDR3 has 11 amino acids. CDR3: CSAPLTDTQYF. CDR3 in DNA: TGCAGTGCTCCGTTAACAGATACGCAGTATTTT.

This chain connects TRBV19 to TRBJ2-1; TRBD2 aligns across 12 bases. The CDR3 totals 14 residues. Trimming at V came to 8 bases and at J to 9 bases, leaving 8 bases not matched to a gene. Germline V gene lookup returns CDR1 LNHDA and CDR2 SQIVND (reference sequence). This chain's CDR3 is CASRRTSGTTEQFF. CDR3 nucleotide sequence: TGTGCCAGTCGCCGGACTAGCGGGACGACTGAGCAGTTCTTC.

V is TRBV12-5 and J is TRBJ2-1; D might be TRBD1 (6 bases). V was shortened by 2 bases and J by 0 bases, with 14 bases between the two germline ends. Germline values: CDR1 LGHNT, CDR2 FRNRAP. The CDR3 runs 17 residues. The CDR3 bases are TGTGCTAGTGGTTTGACAGGGTGGGCTCGCTCCTACAATGAGCAGTTCTTC. This encodes CASGLTGWARSYNEQFF.

The rearrangement joins TRBV6-1 to TRBJ2-3, with no clear D. V lost 4 bases and J lost 9, with 14 bases in between. This CDR3 is built from 13 residues. CDR1 is MNHNS and CDR2 is SASEGT in the germline V gene. The DNA of the CDR3 is TGTGCCAGCAGTGCCCTGCAGGCCCGAACGCAGTATTTT. It is translated as CASSALQARTQYF.

This chain uses TRBV19 with TRBJ2-7; TRBD1 matches 7 bases. V was pared by 4 bases and J by 4 bases, with 13 bases of the junction left unmatched. Germline V CDR1 and CDR2: LNHDA, SQIVND (reference sequence). The CDR3 consists of 16 residues. The chain's CDR3 is CASSTGRQGAVYEQYF. CDR3 sequence (DNA): TGTGCCAGTAGTACCGGACGACAGGGAGCGGTGTACGAGCAGTACTTC.

The V call is TRBV5-1, the J call TRBJ2-7, with 8 bases identical to TRBD2. J lost 5 bases, V lost 0 bases, and 4 bases had no gene match. The length of the CDR3 is 14 residues. Germline CDR1 is SGHRS and CDR2 is YFSETQ. The CDR3 loop is CASSLGLAGHEQYF. In nucleotides, the CDR3 is TGCGCCAGCAGCTTGGGGCTAGCGGGTCACGAGCAGTACTTC.

The CDR3, as DNA: TGTGCCAGCAGCGTCAACAGGGGGCGCTACGAGCAGTACTTC. Amino acids: CASSVNRGRYEQYF. The rearrangement links TRBV7-8 to TRBJ2-7, with 9 bases lining up with TRBD1. Germline V gene sequence: CDR1 SGHVS, CDR2 FQNEAQ. The CDR3 totals 14 residues. The ends lost 5 bases at V and 3 bases at J; junction bases unmatched: 5.

J is TRBJ2-3 and V is TRBV5-5; D is unresolved. The V and J ends lost 2 bases and 2 bases respectively, with 6 bases between them. The germline gives CDR1 SGHKS, CDR2 YYEKEE (reference sequence). The CDR3 loop spans 13 amino acids. CDR3 sequence (DNA): TGTGCCAGCAGCTTTAGAGTCACAGATACGCAGTATTTT. Its protein product is CASSFRVTDTQYF.

The chain recombines TRBV14 with TRBJ2-7; 15 bases fit TRBD2. The trim removed 4 bases at V and 3 bases at J, leaving 4 bases unmatched. The CDR3 length is 16 residues. CDR1 and CDR2 from the germline V gene are SGHDN and FVKESK. CDR3 DNA: TGTGCCAGCAGCCTGGGACTAGCGGGAGGACTCTACGAGCAGTACTTC. Amino acids: CASSLGLAGGLYEQYF. Looking up the rest from reference TRBV14 and TRBJ2-7 gives the full variable domain: EAGVTQFPSHSVIEKGQTVTLRCDPISGHDNLYWYRRVMGKEIKFLLHFVKESKQDESGMPNNRFLAERTGGTYSTLKVQPAELEDSGVYFCASSLGLAGGLYEQYFGPGTRLTVT.